This TCR beta chain comes out of a study of blood T cell repertoires in COVID-19. In the source study's methods: Estimation of nucleated cell counts was performed using reference gene primer amplification. TCRdb's copy holds only in-frame clones and misses some; the assay was immunoSEQ multiplex PCR. V and J calls and clone size are given by that table; D and trimming were obtained from the DNA. The table records under 250,000 clones, almost 90% of them present only once. With 8 bases removed from V and 2 bases from J, the gap between germline ends came to 12 bases. From germline, CDR1 is KGHSH and CDR2 LQKENI. The CDR3 extends over 13 amino acids.

Sequenced sample: peripheral blood. The clonotype comes from a woman aged 60-70 years with acute or convalescent COVID-19. The chain recombines TRBV18 with TRBJ2-5, with D perhaps TRBD1 (6 bases). This CDR3 reads CASTGQLQETQYF. Here the CDR3 DNA reads TGTGCCAGCACGGGACAACTTCAAGAGACCCAGTACTTC.